The 6 T cell receptor beta chains below come from one sample, sequenced in a study of T cell responses to AZD1222 COVID-19 vaccine. Libraries were prepared by immunoSEQ multiplex PCR; TCRdb keeps only in-frame clonotypes and omits some of them. The sample carries approximately 90,000 clones, about nine tenths recorded once. Sequencing was performed on peripheral blood, taken on day 0 of AZD1222 vaccination. The receptors here all came from an adult in good health.

The chain uses TRBV10-1 and TRBJ2-4, with 11 bases fitting TRBD2. This CDR3 comprises 16 residues. Germline V gene data show CDR1 as WNHNN and CDR2 as SYGVQD (reference sequence). After removal of 3 bases from V and 7 bases from J, the junction contained 8 bases not matched to a gene. CDR3 residues: CASSDNGLAGQNIQYF. The CDR3 DNA sequence: TGCGCCAGCAGTGATAACGGACTAGCGGGCCAGAACATTCAGTACTTC.

This clone has a single count. The J gene is TRBJ1-1, the V gene TRBV27, with D possibly matching TRBD1 (5 bases). Germline values: CDR1 MNHEY, CDR2 SMNVEV (reference sequence). The CDR3 extends over 14 amino acids. V was trimmed by 1 base and J by 4 bases, leaving 10 bases between them. CDR3 loop: CASSLYGASTEAFF. The CDR3 nucleotides are TGTGCCAGCAGTTTATATGGGGCCAGCACTGAAGCTTTCTTT.

CDR3: CASIKTGMNTEAFF. CDR3 coding DNA: TGTGCCAGCATTAAGACAGGGATGAACACTGAAGCTTTCTTT. The chain employs TRBV6-5 and TRBJ1-1; 7 bases fit TRBD1. V lost 7 bases to trimming and J lost 0 bases; unmatched junction nucleotides: 5. The V gene's germline CDR1 is MNHEY and CDR2 SVGAGI. CDR3 length: 14 residues.

The chain combines TRBV3-1 (or the pseudogene TRBV3-2) with TRBJ2-5; D perhaps matches TRBD2 (6 bases). V lost 1 base and J 4 bases, leaving 13 bases between the germline ends. The CDR3 runs to 15 residues. Germline CDR1 and CDR2: LGHDT and YNNKEL (reference sequence). CDR3 residues: CASSQGTGLPETQYF. The DNA of the CDR3 is TGTGCCAGCAGCCAAGGGACGGGACTCCCAGAGACCCAGTACTTC.

Concerning this clone itself: The junction shows a germline mismatch at one end, possibly a read error. The chain carries TRBV6-5 and TRBJ1-1; D ambiguous. Germline V CDR1 and CDR2: MNHEY, SVGAGI. This CDR3 contains 13 residues. Here the CDR3 reads CFSYPGVGTEAFF. The DNA of the CDR3 is TGCTTTTCTTACCCGGGAGTAGGCACTGAAGCTTTCTTT.

This chain uses TRBV7-9 with TRBJ2-2; D perhaps matches TRBD1 (6 bases). CDR1 and CDR2 (germline): SEHNR, FQNEAQ (reference sequence). Trimming pared 6 bases from V and 0 bases from J, leaving 8 bases between. The CDR3 is 14 amino acids. CDR3 nucleotide sequence: TGTGCCAGCAGACAGGGAACGAACACCGGGGAGCTGTTTTTT. Residues: CASRQGTNTGELFF.